The sequence of this TCR beta chain was determined in a study of post-analysis software for immune sequencing data. The study's findings and limits: Controls' normalized Chao1 diversity significantly exceeded that of multiple sclerosis patients. Patients had higher frequencies than controls of roughly 5 TRBV segments, including TRBV5-6, TRBV5-1 and TRBV20-1.

In the case of this clonotype: Antigen specificity is unknown. The junction does not match germline at one end; this may be a read error.

CDR3 length: 16 amino acids. The germline gives CDR1 MGHRA, CDR2 YSYEKL. Included in the TCR beta cDNA libraries were unique molecular identifiers. The yield from roughly 1 to 10 million T cells was approximately 500,000 cDNA molecules in total. MiXCR, run by TCRdb on the PCR reads, gives a single entry per CDR3 protein. The table records about 400,000 distinct CDR3 sequences, around 33% of them present only once. The receptor was isolated from a girl between 5 and 17 years old with multiple sclerosis. The V and J genes are TRBV4-1 and TRBJ2-4, with 7 nucleotides matching TRBD1. Sequenced sample: blood. CDR3 region: CASGQDYRGTQNIQYF. CDR3 DNA sequence: TGCGCCAGCGGCCAAGATTACAGGGGAACTCAAAACATTCAGTACTTC.